The 14 T cell receptor beta chains presented below share a single source sample, sequenced in a study of T-cell reconstitution after alpha-beta-depleted transplantation in children. Library preparation (for TCRbeta) was performed with unique molecular identifiers. TCRdb recomputed calls from the PCR reads with MiXCR, one row per CDR3 protein. The table includes about 400,000 distinct CDR3 sequences, roughly 22% detected once. Material: PBMCs from the stem cell graft donor, obtained from the stem cell graft. These receptors originate from a human donor who donated a stem cell graft to a child with acute myeloid leukemia.

The V and J genes are TRBV20-1 and TRBJ2-1; TRBD1 matches 10 bases. This CDR3 region has 17 residues. J gave up 6 bases and V 2 bases, and 13 bases lay outside the gene matches. Germline CDR1 DFQATT, CDR2 SNEGSKA (reference sequence). The CDR3 DNA reads as TGCAGTGCTAGAACTTTGACAGGGGGCCTTTTGGGCAATGAGCAGTTCTTC. Encoded protein: CSARTLTGGLLGNEQFF.

This clonotype showed up just once. The chain carries TRBV11-3 and TRBJ1-1; unclear D gene. The CDR3 contains 13 residues. Germline CDR1 and CDR2: SGHNT and YENEEA. Trimming left V 5 bases short and J 11 bases short, with 18 bases between. CDR3: CASSKTVGVGAFF. The CDR3 region has the DNA TGTGCCAGCAGCAAGACGGTCGGGGTGGGGGCTTTCTTT.

The chain uses TRBV29-1 and TRBJ1-2; TRBD1 aligns across 8 bases. Germline V gene lookup returns CDR1 SQVTM and CDR2 ANQGSEA. CDR3 length: 14 amino acids. The CDR3 region has the DNA TGCACCGCCCCGGACAGGGACTCTAACTATGGCTACACCTTC. Its translation: CTAPDRDSNYGYTF.

This clonotype was observed a few times. J is TRBJ2-3 and V is TRBV7-2, with 9 bases fitting TRBD1. The CDR3 is made up of 16 amino acids. The germline CDR1 and CDR2 sequences are SGHTA and FQGNSA. V gave up 3 bases and J gave up 3 bases; unmatched junction bases: 7. The CDR3 region has the DNA TGTGCCAGCAGCTTCCGTGGACAGGGGCGGACAGATACGCAGTATTTT. It is translated as CASSFRGQGRTDTQYF.

The V gene is TRBV5-6, the J gene TRBJ2-4; the D is unclear. The V gene lost 0 bases and the J gene lost 4 bases, with 2 bases spanning the gap. The CDR3 spans 12 residues. CDR1 is SGHDT and CDR2 is YYEEEE in the germline V gene. The CDR3 DNA is TGTGCCAGCAGCTTGGGAAAAAACATTCAGTACTTC. It is translated as CASSLGKNIQYF. The full variable domain, its missing parts supplied by reference TRBV5-6 and TRBJ2-4, is DAGVTQSPTHLIKTRGQQVTLRCSPKSGHDTVSWYQQALGQGPQFIFQYYEEEERQRGNFPDRFSGHQFPNYSSELNVNALLLGDSALYLCASSLGKNIQYFGAGTRLSVL.

This clonotype has just a few counts. V and J are TRBV20-1 and TRBJ1-5, with 10 nucleotides matching TRBD1. Germline trimming cut 5 bases from V and 1 base from J; bases unmatched to any gene: 5. This CDR3 is 15 amino acids long. Germline loops: CDR1 DFQATT, CDR2 SNEGSKA (reference sequence). The chain's CDR3 is CSASEGQGSNQPQHF. Here the CDR3 DNA reads TGCAGTGCTTCCGAGGGACAGGGGAGCAATCAGCCCCAGCATTTT.

This clonotype turned up a few times. The chain links TRBV28 to TRBJ2-4; 8 nucleotides align to TRBD1. Looked up from germline, CDR1 is MDHEN and CDR2 is SYDVKM. The CDR3 is 16 amino acids. V dropped 4 bases and J dropped 1; count of bases not matched to a gene: 6. The CDR3 reads CASSSRTGLAKNIQYF. The CDR3 region has the DNA TGTGCCAGCAGTTCCCGGACAGGGCTCGCCAAAAACATTCAGTACTTC.

This chain joins TRBV7-2 and TRBJ2-1, with 9 bases that match TRBD2. The trim removed 5 bases at V and 6 bases at J, leaving 11 bases unmatched. CDR3 length: 16 amino acids. Germline lookup yields CDR1 SGHTA and CDR2 FQGNSA. The CDR3: CASSIHSGRSGNEQFF. In DNA form, the CDR3 reads TGTGCCAGCAGCATTCATAGCGGGAGAAGTGGCAATGAGCAGTTCTTC.

This clonotype was detected a few times. The chain has TRBV10-2 and TRBJ2-5; possible D gene TRBD2, 5 bases. Trimming shortened V by 3 bases and J by 4 bases, and 6 bases separated the two germline ends. CDR1 is WSHSY and CDR2 is SAAADI in the germline V gene. The CDR3 runs 12 residues. The CDR3 DNA reads as TGCGCCAGCAGTGATAGCGTAGAGACCCAGTACTTC. Its translation is CASSDSVETQYF.

This chain joins TRBV6-1 and TRBJ2-1, with D perhaps matching TRBD2 (6 bases). Germline V gene lookup returns CDR1 MNHNS and CDR2 SASEGT. Trimming took off 8 bases at V and 7 bases at J, with 18 bases between the two ends. The CDR3 extends over 14 amino acids. For the CDR3, the DNA is TGTGCCAGCCCGCGGGGTAACCCCGGGAATGAGCAGTTCTTC. This translates into CASPRGNPGNEQFF.

This clonotype has a count of ten or more. The chain employs TRBV12-3 or TRBV12-4 and TRBJ2-1; D not resolved. V dropped 3 bases and J dropped 7 bases, with 13 bases sitting between them. The CDR3 length is 14 residues. The CDR3 here is CASSLAFPWNEQFF. In DNA form, the CDR3 reads TGTGCCAGCAGTTTGGCGTTCCCATGGAATGAGCAGTTCTTC.

This clonotype was detected ten times or more. This sequence joins TRBV12-3 or TRBV12-4 and TRBJ2-7; D ambiguous. The CDR3 runs to 11 residues. V was trimmed by 5 bases and J by 4 bases, leaving 6 bases between them. The CDR3 loop is CASSGRYEQYF. The CDR3 nucleotides read TGTGCCAGCAGTGGCCGTTACGAGCAGTACTTC.

V and J are TRBV6-1 and TRBJ1-2; possibly TRBD1 for D (5 bases). V lost 6 bases and J 2 bases, leaving 10 bases between the germline ends. CDR1 is MNHNS, CDR2 SASEGT, per germline. The CDR3 runs to 13 residues. CDR3 sequence reads: CASRTRQNYGYTF. The CDR3 region has the DNA TGTGCCAGCAGAACTAGACAGAACTATGGCTACACCTTC.

This clonotype was counted at least ten times. The gene calls are TRBV7-7 and TRBJ2-5, with D possibly matching TRBD1 (6 bases). This CDR3 has 17 amino acids. Trimming took 0 bases from V and 4 from J, leaving 18 bases between them. CDR1 is SSHAT, CDR2 FNYEAQ, per germline (reference sequence). The CDR3 sequence: CASSLAGHSGVRETQYF. CDR3 DNA: TGTGCCAGCAGCTTAGCAGGGCATTCAGGGGTCCGAGAGACCCAGTACTTC.